This T cell receptor beta chain emerged from a study of shared clonotypes between healthy human individuals. Trimming took 0 bases from V and 0 from J, leaving 14 bases between them. CDR3 length equals 17 residues. The germline gives CDR1 MGHRA, CDR2 YSYEKL. Here immunoSEQ multiplex PCR was the method, and the copy in TCRdb shows in-frame clones only, minus some. This repertoire shows roughly 1,000,000 clones, approximately 78% found once; its top ten account for 0.5% to 0.6%. Every one of the donors was a Caucasian adult that lived in Nashville, Tennessee. The chain combines TRBV4-1 with TRBJ1-1; D might be TRBD1 (5 bases). This TCR was recovered from a man aged 18 to 35 in good health. Some clones in this sample may be carry-over from other donors' samples. The specimen sequenced was memory CD4+ T cells from PBMCs. Sample subset: CD45RA-negative fraction. For the CDR3, the DNA is TGCGCCAGCAGCCAAGAGGGCGCAGGGAGTATGAACACTGAAGCTTTCTTT. This codes for CASSQEGAGSMNTEAFF.